This T cell receptor beta chain is drawn from a study of T cells in Graves' hyperthyroidism and ophthalmopathy. Study-level background: Peripheral blood sampling occurred at initial diagnosis, before any treatment. Study-level points and caveats: Ophthalmopathy was predicted by the model a median of around 5.9 months ahead of onset.

There were TCR beta CDR3 regions amplified from RNA transcripts. The HTBI primer set served for first-round RT-PCR of the TCR CDR3. TCRdb used MiXCR to reprocess the multiplex PCR reads, holding one entry per CDR3 protein. The sample has hundreds of thousands of distinct CDR3 sequences, 38% seen once. The sample holds a few counts of this clonotype. Its target is not known. Graves' hyperthyroidism qualified as stable when ophthalmopathy did not progress within 18 months. Hyperthyroidism, newly diagnosed and lasting under 2 months, affected patients aged 18 to 65. Specimen: blood. The receptor's source is a man aged 18-30 years with Graves' hyperthyroidism.

The CDR3 sequence is CATSRGGPDGYTF. The CDR3 DNA sequence: TGTGCCACCAGCCGCGGAGGACCCGATGGCTACACCTTC. The V and J genes are TRBV15 and TRBJ1-2; no definite D call. The length of the CDR3 is 13 residues. With 5 bases removed from V and 6 bases from J, the gap between germline ends came to 13 bases. Germline V gene data show CDR1 as LNHNV and CDR2 as YYDKDF (reference sequence). Using reference TRBV15 and TRBJ1-2 for the parts outside the CDR3, the full variable domain is DAMVIQNPRYQVTQFGKPVTLSCSQTLNHNVMYWYQQKSSQAPKLLFHYYDKDFNNEADTPDNFQSRRPNTSFCFLDIRSPGLGDTAMYLCATSRGGPDGYTFGSGTRLTVV.